The 20 T cell receptor beta chains reported below all come from one sample, sequenced in a study of cytomegalovirus exposure and HLA in healthy donors. The primer mix had 60 Vbeta and 13 Jbeta primers. Assay: immunoSEQ multiplex PCR; the TCRdb copy retains only in-frame clones and omits some. Of approximately 110,000 clones listed, roughly 73% are singletons. Material for sequencing was PBMCs. These receptor sequences come from a woman in her thirties or forties in good health and CMV-seropositive.

The gene calls are TRBV11-3 and TRBJ2-5; D possibly corresponds to TRBD2 (5 bases). Trimming shortened V by 5 bases and J by 3 bases, and 13 bases separated the two germline ends. This CDR3 spans 14 amino acids. Germline CDR1 reads SGHNT; CDR2 reads YENEEA. The CDR3 region is CASSKTREEETQYF. The CDR3 region has the DNA TGTGCCAGCAGCAAAACTCGGGAAGAAGAGACCCAGTACTTC.

This clone appeared a single time. The chain links TRBV7-3 to TRBJ1-6, with 9 bases lining up with TRBD1. Trimming at V came to 7 bases and at J to 5 bases, leaving 6 bases not matched to a gene. The CDR3 loop spans 15 amino acids. Germline-derived CDR1 and CDR2 are SGHTA and FQGTGA. The CDR3, as DNA: TGTGCCAGCAACTCGACAGGGGGGAATAATTCACCCCTCCACTTT. This encodes CASNSTGGNNSPLHF.

The chain carries TRBV15 and TRBJ2-1; TRBD1 might be the D (5 bases). The CDR3 totals 13 residues. The V end lost 8 bases, the J end lost 3 bases, and 11 bases lay between the germline ends. Germline V gene data show CDR1 as LNHNV and CDR2 as YYDKDF (reference sequence). The CDR3 DNA reads TGTGCCACCGCAGAAGACAGCTACAATGAGCAGTTCTTC. This sequence encodes CATAEDSYNEQFF.

This clone was seen only a few times. The V gene is TRBV7-9, the J gene TRBJ2-3; maybe TRBD2 (6 bases). Trimming pared 5 bases from V and 2 bases from J, leaving 14 bases between. This CDR3 region has 15 residues. Per germline, CDR1 SEHNR and CDR2 FQNEAQ (reference sequence). CDR3 residues: CASSTGTLDTDTQYF. The CDR3 DNA is TGTGCCAGCAGCACCGGGACTCTTGACACAGATACGCAGTATTTT.

The chain joins TRBV11-2 to TRBJ2-7; TRBD1 aligns across 9 bases. Germline V CDR1 and CDR2: SGHAT, FQNNGV. J lost 12 bases, V lost 4 bases, and 19 bases had no gene match. The CDR3 length is 16 residues. CDR3 DNA sequence: TGTGCCAGCAGCTACGGGAGCCGGGACAGGGAAGGTCGTCGGTACTTC. Its protein is CASSYGSRDREGRRYF.

The chain couples TRBV28 to TRBJ1-5; D is unresolved. Germline V gene sequence: CDR1 MDHEN, CDR2 SYDVKM. V lost 7 bases to trimming and J lost 7 bases, with 14 bases between them. The CDR3 is 13 residues long. The CDR3 here is CASMGPRGQPQHF. CDR3 bases: TGTGCCAGCATGGGCCCCCGGGGACAGCCCCAGCATTTT.

CDR3 sequence reads: CASSYLTGGDYGYTF. CDR3 nucleotide sequence: TGTGCCAGCAGTTACTTGACAGGGGGCGACTATGGCTACACCTTC. The chain couples TRBV6-5 to TRBJ1-2, with TRBD1 identical over 10 bases. V lost 1 base, J lost 3 bases, and 2 bases stayed unmatched. CDR1 and CDR2 from the germline V gene are MNHEY and SVGAGI. CDR3 length: 15 residues.

The rearrangement uses TRBV11-2 and TRBJ2-1; D might be TRBD2 (5 bases). Germline CDR1 SGHAT, CDR2 FQNNGV. Trimming shortened V by 4 bases and J by 4 bases, and 14 bases separated the two germline ends. The CDR3 runs 15 residues. Written as DNA, the CDR3 is TGTGCCAGCAGCTCCACATCGGACTGGTACAATGAGCAGTTCTTC. Residues: CASSSTSDWYNEQFF.

Only one count was recorded for this clone. The V gene is TRBV7-9, the J gene TRBJ1-5; TRBD1 might be the D (5 bases). Germline V gene lookup returns CDR1 SEHNR and CDR2 FQNEAQ (reference sequence). Trimming took off 8 bases at V and 4 bases at J, with 12 bases between the two ends. This CDR3 is built from 13 residues. CDR3 sequence reads: CASCGGANQPQHF. The CDR3 nucleotides read TGTGCCAGCTGCGGGGGTGCAAATCAGCCCCAGCATTTT.

V is TRBV7-9 and J is TRBJ1-4, with D possibly matching TRBD1 (5 bases). Trimming stripped 5 bases from V and 2 bases from J, with 12 bases between. Germline V CDR1 and CDR2: SEHNR, FQNEAQ (reference sequence). This CDR3 is 15 amino acids long. CDR3 nucleotides: TGTGCCAGCAGCCCGCCAGGGTTCACTAATGAAAAACTGTTTTTT. This gives the protein CASSPPGFTNEKLFF.

The chain recombines TRBV10-1 with TRBJ2-1; 7 positions agree with TRBD1. CDR1 is WNHNN, CDR2 SYGVQD, per germline (reference sequence). With 5 bases clipped from V and 15 bases from J, the junction kept 7 bases outside the gene matches. This CDR3 has 11 amino acids. The CDR3 is CASSRGQVWFF. The CDR3 bases are TGCGCCAGCAGTCGTGGACAGGTTTGGTTCTTC.

The V call is TRBV6-1, the J call TRBJ2-5; D uncertain. The germline V and J ends were trimmed by 8 bases and 7 bases, with 11 bases remaining between them. The germline gives CDR1 MNHNS, CDR2 SASEGT. The CDR3 loop spans 11 amino acids. CDR3 in amino acids: CASVLAWTQYF. CDR3 in DNA: TGTGCCAGCGTCCTGGCTTGGACCCAGTACTTC.

This chain links TRBV27 with TRBJ1-2; 10 nucleotides align to TRBD1. This CDR3 contains 15 residues. Germline CDR1 reads MNHEY; CDR2 reads SMNVEV (reference sequence). Trimming took 5 bases from V and 4 from J; bases not matched to a gene: 7. The CDR3 DNA reads as TGTGCCAGCAGTGCGTCAGGGACAGGGGTCTATGGCTACACCTTC. Translation gives CASSASGTGVYGYTF.

CDR3 nucleotide sequence: TGTGCCAGCAGTACCGGTGACAGAATTTCACCCCTCCACTTT. As protein: CASSTGDRISPLHF. J is TRBJ1-6 and V is TRBV6-5; perhaps TRBD1 as D (5 bases). The germline V and J ends were trimmed by 5 bases and 9 bases, with 14 bases remaining between them. This CDR3 has 14 residues. The germline V gene encodes CDR1 MNHEY and CDR2 SVGAGI.

J is TRBJ1-6 and V is TRBV7-6, with D unresolved. This CDR3 spans 15 amino acids. Germline V lookup: CDR1 SGHVS, CDR2 FNYEAQ. V was pared by 5 bases and J by 6 bases, with 14 bases between. This CDR3 is CASSAARVRNSPLHF. The CDR3 coding sequence is TGTGCCAGCAGCGCCGCGAGGGTCCGTAATTCACCCCTCCACTTT. The full variable domain, in which reference TRBV7-6 and TRBJ1-6 provide the parts outside the CDR3, is GAGVSQSPRYKVTKRGQDVALRCDPISGHVSLYWYRQALGQGPEFLTYFNYEAQQDKSGLPNDRFSAERPEGSISTLTIQRTEQRDSAMYRCASSAARVRNSPLHFGNGTRLTVT.

This sequence joins TRBV18 and TRBJ2-2; 9 nucleotides align to TRBD2. The length of the CDR3 is 19 residues. V trimming: 8 bases; J trimming: 0 bases; junction bases outside the gene matches: 16. The germline V gene has CDR1 KGHSH and CDR2 LQKENI. The DNA of the CDR3 is TGTGCCAGCGAACCTGGAAGCGGGAGGCACCAAACGAACACCGGGGAGCTGTTTTTT. This encodes CASEPGSGRHQTNTGELFF.

This chain connects TRBV28 to TRBJ1-5; TRBD1 matches 11 bases. This CDR3 has 18 residues. V dropped 6 bases and J dropped 6; count of bases not matched to a gene: 16. Germline V gene lookup returns CDR1 MDHEN and CDR2 SYDVKM. In nucleotides, the CDR3 is TGTGCCAGCAGGTCCGGGACAGGGGGTTTTAAGGAAAGTCAGCCCCAGCATTTT. It is translated as CASRSGTGGFKESQPQHF.

This clone was found once. This chain connects TRBV2 to TRBJ1-1; 8 bases line up with TRBD1. Trimming removed 7 bases from V and 5 bases from J; junction bases left unmatched: 9. Germline V CDR1 and CDR2: SNHLY, FYNNEI. This CDR3 comprises 14 residues. The CDR3 nucleotides are TGTGCCAGCATGACCGGGACAGGCAGGACTGAAGCTTTCTTT. It translates to CASMTGTGRTEAFF. Drawing the rest from reference TRBV2 and TRBJ1-1, the complete variable domain is EPEVTQTPSHQVTQMGQEVILRCVPISNHLYFYWYRQILGQKVEFLVSFYNNEISEKSEIFDDQFSVERPDGSNFTLKIRSTKLEDSAMYFCASMTGTGRTEAFFGQGTRLTVV.

This clone has a handful of counts. V is TRBV5-4 and J is TRBJ2-3, with 7 bases matching TRBD1. Germline CDR1 SGHNT, CDR2 YYREEE (reference sequence). J gave up 6 bases and V 4 bases, and 5 bases lay outside the gene matches. CDR3 size: 13 residues. In nucleotides, the CDR3 is TGTGCCAGCAGCCGTGACAGGGAGGATACGCAGTATTTT. Protein: CASSRDREDTQYF.

Here the CDR3 reads CASTSDREGYGYTF. CDR3 sequence (DNA): TGTGCCAGCACTTCGGACAGGGAGGGGTATGGCTACACCTTC. The gene calls are TRBV2 and TRBJ1-2, with 8 bases matching TRBD1. The germline CDR1 and CDR2 sequences are SNHLY and FYNNEI. This CDR3 has 14 residues. Unmatched junction bases numbered 9, after V lost 7 bases and J lost 5 bases.